This TCR beta chain was obtained from a study of T cell changes during pregnancy in multiple sclerosis. The method was immunoSEQ multiplex PCR; TCRdb's version includes in-frame clones alone and lacks a portion of them. The profile shows around 20,000 clones, 80% to 90% of them singletons. The CDR3 consists of 16 residues. V was shortened by 1 base and J by 7 bases, with 17 bases between the two germline ends. Germline-derived CDR1 and CDR2 are LNHDA and SQIVND (reference sequence). The chain carries TRBV19 and TRBJ1-5; D call uncertain. The origin of this receptor is a female donor in good health, enrolled as a control in a pregnancy study. The specimen was CD8+ T cells from peripheral blood mononuclear cells, collected after pregnancy. The CDR3 reads CASSIGTLAARQPQHF. CDR3 DNA: TGTGCCAGTAGTATAGGCACCTTGGCAGCCAGGCAGCCCCAGCATTTT.